The 26 T cell receptor beta chains listed next were all sequenced from one sample in a study of OX40 agonist ivuxolimab in advanced cancers. Clones were sequenced by immunoSEQ multiplex PCR, and TCRdb holds only the in-frame ones, with some missing. The table has about 91,000 clones, more than 75% seen once; the top ten hold about 4.6%. Material: CD4+ or CD8+ T cells sorted from blood, obtained in a trial of the OX40 agonist ivuxolimab. The receptors here all came from an adult with an advanced solid tumor such as melanoma, head and neck, liver or kidney cancer.

The gene calls are TRBV11-2 and TRBJ1-1, with D perhaps TRBD1 (6 bases). V gave up 5 bases and J gave up 6 bases, with 13 bases separating them. Germline assignment: CDR1 SGHAT and CDR2 FQNNGV. There are 13 residues in the CDR3. CDR3 sequence: CASSPTGLPEAFF. CDR3 nucleotide sequence: TGTGCCAGCAGCCCCACAGGGTTGCCTGAAGCTTTCTTT.

The rearrangement uses TRBV5-5 and TRBJ1-1; no definite D call. Germline CDR1 is SGHKS and CDR2 is YYEKEE (reference sequence). The V end lost 0 bases, the J end lost 1 base, and 7 bases lay between the germline ends. The CDR3 loop spans 14 amino acids. The CDR3 DNA reads as TGTGCCAGCAGCTTGGATCGATGGAACACTGAAGCTTTCTTT. Protein sequence: CASSLDRWNTEAFF.

This clone occurred many times. The chain joins TRBV28 to TRBJ1-1; TRBD1 matches 7 bases. This CDR3 has 13 amino acids. V shed 6 bases, J shed 5 bases, and the junction held 6 bases outside the gene matches. Germline CDR1 is MDHEN and CDR2 is SYDVKM. CDR3 nucleotide sequence: TGTGCCAGCAGACAGACAGGGCTTACTGAAGCTTTCTTT. Translating gives CASRQTGLTEAFF.

Here the CDR3 DNA reads TGTGCCAGCAGCTTAGATGCAGAAGCTTTCTTT. Protein sequence: CASSLDAEAFF. The chain has TRBV11-2 and TRBJ1-1; D uncertain. The germline V gene has CDR1 SGHAT and CDR2 FQNNGV. V lost 0 bases and J lost 8, with 4 bases in between. The CDR3 length is 11 residues.

The gene calls are TRBV19 and TRBJ1-1, with 7 nucleotides matching TRBD1. In germline, CDR1 is LNHDA, CDR2 SQIVND (reference sequence). V was clipped by 3 bases and J by 4 bases; unmatched bases: 8. The CDR3 sequence is 15 residues long. The chain's CDR3 is CASSMQGVIGTEAFF. CDR3 in DNA: TGTGCCAGTAGTATGCAGGGGGTAATAGGCACTGAAGCTTTCTTT.

This rearrangement joins TRBV5-4 to TRBJ1-1; 7 bases fit TRBD1. V shed 2 bases, J shed 2 bases, and the junction held 9 bases outside the gene matches. Germline V gene sequence: CDR1 SGHNT, CDR2 YYREEE (reference sequence). The CDR3 loop spans 16 amino acids. CDR3 loop: CASSFLLGQRNTEAFF. The CDR3 coding sequence is TGTGCCAGCAGCTTCTTATTGGGACAGCGAAACACTGAAGCTTTCTTT.

The rearrangement links TRBV6-6 to TRBJ2-2, with a weak D call TRBD2 (6 bases). The CDR3 contains 13 residues. The V and J ends lost 8 bases and 5 bases respectively, with 12 bases between them. The germline V gene encodes CDR1 MNHNY and CDR2 SVGAGI (reference sequence). The CDR3 loop is CASSPRETGELFF. The CDR3 DNA reads as TGTGCCAGCTCCCCGCGGGAAACCGGGGAGCTGTTTTTT.

V is TRBV27 and J is TRBJ2-5; 7 bases agree with TRBD1. V lost 3 bases to trimming and J lost 4 bases; unmatched junction nucleotides: 8. CDR1 is MNHEY and CDR2 is SMNVEV in the germline V gene (reference sequence). The CDR3 totals 15 residues. CDR3: CASSFLTGPAETQYF. CDR3 coding DNA: TGTGCCAGCAGTTTTTTGACAGGGCCCGCAGAGACCCAGTACTTC.

The CDR3 nucleotides read TGTGCCAGCAGCTTAGGTTCGCTAGCGGGGGTCGACGAGCAGTACTTC. Translation gives CASSLGSLAGVDEQYF. The chain links TRBV7-2 to TRBJ2-7, with 10 bases matching TRBD2. This CDR3 contains 16 residues. CDR1 SGHTA and CDR2 FQGNSA come from the germline V gene. V shed 1 base, J shed 5 bases, and the junction held 8 bases outside the gene matches.

V usage is TRBV11-3 and J usage is TRBJ2-7, with TRBD2 matching over 7 bases. Germline V gives CDR1 SGHNT, CDR2 YENEEA. Losses at the gene ends were 1 base for V and 6 bases for J; bases not matched to a gene: 15. This CDR3 region has 17 residues. The CDR3 is CASSLAPSGSLLAEQYV. The CDR3 nucleotides read TGTGCCAGCAGCTTAGCCCCTAGCGGATCCCTTTTGGCCGAGCAGTACGTC.

This clone was counted once. This chain joins TRBV28 and TRBJ2-1, with 11 bases aligning to TRBD2. Germline assignment: CDR1 MDHEN and CDR2 SYDVKM. J gave up 3 bases and V 6 bases, and 13 bases lay outside the gene matches. CDR3 length: 18 residues. CDR3 nucleotides: TGTGCCAGCAGGGCGGGACTAGCGGAGGTTGGGTTCTACAATGAGCAGTTCTTC. Translating it yields CASRAGLAEVGFYNEQFF.

J is TRBJ1-2 and V is TRBV10-3, with a possible D match to TRBD1 (6 bases). Germline V gene sequence: CDR1 ENHRY, CDR2 SYGVKD. V was pared by 7 bases and J by 8 bases, with 20 bases between. This CDR3 is 14 amino acids long. The CDR3 protein is CAITRVGGREGYTF. CDR3 nucleotide sequence: TGTGCCATCACCCGGGTGGGGGGGCGGGAAGGCTACACCTTC.

V usage is TRBV10-3 and J usage is TRBJ1-2; 9 bases align to TRBD1. CDR3 length: 14 amino acids. The V gene end was trimmed by 7 bases and the J gene end by 4 bases; junction bases not matched to a gene: 7. Germline V gene data show CDR1 as ENHRY and CDR2 as SYGVKD. CDR3 sequence (DNA): TGTGCCATCACCCCGGACAGGGGAGCCTATGGCTACACCTTC. It yields the protein CAITPDRGAYGYTF.

This clone was detected only once. The rearrangement links TRBV7-8 to TRBJ1-5, with 9 bases aligning to TRBD1. Germline V gene lookup returns CDR1 SGHVS and CDR2 FQNEAQ. Germline trimming cut 5 bases from V and 4 bases from J; bases unmatched to any gene: 18. The CDR3 spans 19 residues. CDR3 region: CASSLLVDRGTGKNQPQHF. The DNA for the CDR3 is TGTGCCAGCAGCCTCCTAGTAGACCGCGGGACAGGGAAAAATCAGCCCCAGCATTTT. The full variable domain, rest sourced from reference TRBV7-8 and TRBJ1-5, is GAGVSQSPRYKVAKRGQDVALRCDPISGHVSLFWYQQALGQGPEFLTYFQNEAQLDKSGLPSDRFFAERPEGSVSTLKIQRTQQEDSAVYLCASSLLVDRGTGKNQPQHFGDGTRLSIL.

The CDR3 spells CASSYGTSGQETQYF. DNA for the CDR3: TGTGCCAGCAGCTACGGGACTAGCGGACAAGAGACCCAGTACTTC. The rearrangement uses TRBV5-6 and TRBJ2-5; 11 bases line up with TRBD2. CDR1 and CDR2 (germline): SGHDT, YYEEEE. The length of the CDR3 is 15 residues. The junction had 3 bases not matched to a gene; V was cut back by 3 bases and J by 2 bases.

The CDR3 protein is CASSLAGASGNTIYF. The CDR3 region has the DNA TGCGCCAGCAGCCTTGCGGGGGCATCTGGAAACACCATATATTTT. V usage is TRBV5-1 and J usage is TRBJ1-3, with TRBD1 as a possible D gene (6 bases). The CDR3 is 15 amino acids. The germline V gene encodes CDR1 SGHRS and CDR2 YFSETQ. Trimming took 4 bases from V and 1 from J, leaving 12 bases between them.

This clone was detected a few times. This chain uses TRBV5-1 with TRBJ2-2; the D call may be TRBD1 or TRBD2 (5 bases each). V lost 4 bases to trimming and J lost 1 base, with 14 bases between them. Germline V gene sequence: CDR1 SGHRS, CDR2 YFSETQ. This CDR3 has 16 residues. In DNA form, the CDR3 reads TGCGCCAGCAGCACCCGGGACGCGGGGAACACCGGGGAGCTGTTTTTT. This gives the protein CASSTRDAGNTGELFF.

This clone was observed once. J is TRBJ1-1 and V is TRBV5-4; TRBD1 matches 7 bases. The V segment lost 4 bases and the J segment 1 base; nucleotides outside the gene matches: 1. This CDR3 is built from 13 residues. Per germline, CDR1 SGHNT and CDR2 YYREEE (reference sequence). The DNA of the CDR3 is TGTGCCAGCAGCCGGACAGGGAACACTGAAGCTTTCTTT. Its translation: CASSRTGNTEAFF.

The rearrangement joins TRBV4-1 to TRBJ1-3; D remains unclear. The V end was cut by 1 base, the J end by 0 bases, with 10 bases between. Germline CDR1 is MGHRA and CDR2 is YSYEKL. This CDR3 has 16 residues. CDR3 region: CASSQVLGISGNTIYF. The CDR3 DNA sequence: TGCGCCAGCAGCCAAGTTTTAGGGATCTCTGGAAACACCATATATTTT.

The rearrangement joins TRBV28 to TRBJ1-2; perhaps TRBD1 as D (6 bases). V was shortened by 6 bases and J by 2 bases, with 7 bases between the two germline ends. Per germline, CDR1 MDHEN and CDR2 SYDVKM. The CDR3 loop spans 12 amino acids. The DNA for the CDR3 is TGTGCCAGCAGGGACAGAAACTATGGCTACACCTTC. This sequence encodes CASRDRNYGYTF.

The chain joins TRBV6-4 to TRBJ2-3; D is undetermined. The V gene's germline CDR1 is MRHNA and CDR2 SNTAGT. V was clipped by 4 bases and J by 2 bases, with 7 bases between them. The CDR3 contains 13 residues. The chain's CDR3 is CASSALNTDTQYF. CDR3 sequence (DNA): TGTGCCAGCAGTGCACTCAACACAGATACGCAGTATTTT.

The rearrangement uses TRBV7-2 and TRBJ1-3; D is unresolved. Trimming removed 5 bases from V and 0 bases from J, with 11 bases in between. The CDR3 totals 15 residues. Germline loops: CDR1 SGHTA, CDR2 FQGNSA. CDR3 bases: TGTGCCAGCAGCGCCGGCCTGAGCTCTGGAAACACCATATATTTT. It codes for CASSAGLSSGNTIYF.

The chain recombines TRBV7-8 with TRBJ2-1, with unresolved D. The CDR3 runs to 11 residues. Germline assignment: CDR1 SGHVS and CDR2 FQNEAQ. V gave up 1 base and J gave up 9 bases, with 4 bases separating them. The CDR3 spells CASSLVGEQFF. The DNA of the CDR3 is TGTGCCAGCAGCTTAGTGGGTGAGCAGTTCTTC.

The chain joins TRBV10-2 to TRBJ1-1; 7 nucleotides match TRBD1. This CDR3 spans 13 amino acids. Germline CDR1 is WSHSY and CDR2 is SAAADI. V gave up 6 bases and J gave up 8 bases; unmatched junction bases: 9. CDR3 residues: CASRDDTGAEAFF. CDR3 nucleotide sequence: TGCGCCAGCAGGGACGACACAGGGGCCGAAGCTTTCTTT.

The V gene is TRBV2, the J gene TRBJ1-6; 10 bases match TRBD1. V dropped 2 bases and J dropped 0; count of bases not matched to a gene: 1. The CDR3 is made up of 17 amino acids. Looked up from germline, CDR1 is SNHLY and CDR2 is FYNNEI. The CDR3 reads CASSERTGGSYNSPLHF. The CDR3 nucleotides are TGTGCCAGCAGTGAAAGGACAGGGGGCTCCTATAATTCACCCCTCCACTTT.

The rearrangement joins TRBV2 to TRBJ2-4; a weak D match, TRBD2 (5 bases). The CDR3 consists of 14 residues. Germline CDR1 reads SNHLY; CDR2 reads FYNNEI. Trimming took off 3 bases at V and 4 bases at J, with 10 bases between the two ends. The chain's CDR3 is CASSEGRLKNIQYF. The CDR3 coding sequence is TGTGCCAGCAGTGAGGGGAGACTGAAAAACATTCAGTACTTC.